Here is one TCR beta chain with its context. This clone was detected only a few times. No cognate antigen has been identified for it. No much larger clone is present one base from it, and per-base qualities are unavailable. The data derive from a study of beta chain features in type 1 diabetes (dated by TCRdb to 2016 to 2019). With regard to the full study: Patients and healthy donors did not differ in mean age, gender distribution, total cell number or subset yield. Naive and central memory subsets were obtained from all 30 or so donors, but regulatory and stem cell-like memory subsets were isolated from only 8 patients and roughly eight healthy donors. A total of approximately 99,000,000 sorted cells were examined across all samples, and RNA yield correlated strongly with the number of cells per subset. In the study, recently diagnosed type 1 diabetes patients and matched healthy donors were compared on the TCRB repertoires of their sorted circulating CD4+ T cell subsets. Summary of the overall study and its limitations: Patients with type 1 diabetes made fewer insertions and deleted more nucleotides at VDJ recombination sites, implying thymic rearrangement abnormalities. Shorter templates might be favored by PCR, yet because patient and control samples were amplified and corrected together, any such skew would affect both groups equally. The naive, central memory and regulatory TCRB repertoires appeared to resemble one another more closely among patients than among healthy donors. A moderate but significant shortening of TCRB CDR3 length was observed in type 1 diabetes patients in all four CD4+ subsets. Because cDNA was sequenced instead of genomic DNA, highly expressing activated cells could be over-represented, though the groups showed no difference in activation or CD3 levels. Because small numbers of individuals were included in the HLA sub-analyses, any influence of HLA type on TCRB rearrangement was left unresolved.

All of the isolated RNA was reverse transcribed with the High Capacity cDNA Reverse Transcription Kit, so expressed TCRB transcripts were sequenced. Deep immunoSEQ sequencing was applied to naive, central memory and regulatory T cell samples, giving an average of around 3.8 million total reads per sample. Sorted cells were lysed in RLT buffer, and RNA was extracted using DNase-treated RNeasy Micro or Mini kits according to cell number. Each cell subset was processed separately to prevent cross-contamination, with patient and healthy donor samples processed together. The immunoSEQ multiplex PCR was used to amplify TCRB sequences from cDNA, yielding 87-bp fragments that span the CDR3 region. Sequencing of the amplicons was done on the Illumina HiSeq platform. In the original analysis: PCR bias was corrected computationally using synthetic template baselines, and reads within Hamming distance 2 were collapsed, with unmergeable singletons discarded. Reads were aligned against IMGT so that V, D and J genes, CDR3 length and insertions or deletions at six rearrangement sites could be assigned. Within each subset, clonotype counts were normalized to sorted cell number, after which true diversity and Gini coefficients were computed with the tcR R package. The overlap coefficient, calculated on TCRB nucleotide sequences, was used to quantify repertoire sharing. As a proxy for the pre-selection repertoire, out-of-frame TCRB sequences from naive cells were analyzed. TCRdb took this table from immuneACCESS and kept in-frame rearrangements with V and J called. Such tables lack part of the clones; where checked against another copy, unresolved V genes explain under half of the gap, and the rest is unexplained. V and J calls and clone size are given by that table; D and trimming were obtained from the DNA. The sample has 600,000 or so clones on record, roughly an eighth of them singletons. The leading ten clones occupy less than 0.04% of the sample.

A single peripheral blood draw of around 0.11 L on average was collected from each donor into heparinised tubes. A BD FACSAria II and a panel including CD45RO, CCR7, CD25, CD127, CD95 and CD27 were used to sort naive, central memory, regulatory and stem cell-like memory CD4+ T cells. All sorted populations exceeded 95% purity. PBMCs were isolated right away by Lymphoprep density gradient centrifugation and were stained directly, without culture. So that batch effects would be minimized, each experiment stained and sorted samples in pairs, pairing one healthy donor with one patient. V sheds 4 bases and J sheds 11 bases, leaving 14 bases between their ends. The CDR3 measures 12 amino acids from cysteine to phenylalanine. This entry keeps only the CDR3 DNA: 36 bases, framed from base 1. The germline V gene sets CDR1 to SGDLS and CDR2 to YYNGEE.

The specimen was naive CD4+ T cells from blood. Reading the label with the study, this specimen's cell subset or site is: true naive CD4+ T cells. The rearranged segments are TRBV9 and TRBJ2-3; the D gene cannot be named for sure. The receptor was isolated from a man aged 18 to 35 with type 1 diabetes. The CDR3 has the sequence CASSPPKAEQYF. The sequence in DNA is TGTGCCAGCAGCCCACCCAAGGCAGAGCAGTATTTT.